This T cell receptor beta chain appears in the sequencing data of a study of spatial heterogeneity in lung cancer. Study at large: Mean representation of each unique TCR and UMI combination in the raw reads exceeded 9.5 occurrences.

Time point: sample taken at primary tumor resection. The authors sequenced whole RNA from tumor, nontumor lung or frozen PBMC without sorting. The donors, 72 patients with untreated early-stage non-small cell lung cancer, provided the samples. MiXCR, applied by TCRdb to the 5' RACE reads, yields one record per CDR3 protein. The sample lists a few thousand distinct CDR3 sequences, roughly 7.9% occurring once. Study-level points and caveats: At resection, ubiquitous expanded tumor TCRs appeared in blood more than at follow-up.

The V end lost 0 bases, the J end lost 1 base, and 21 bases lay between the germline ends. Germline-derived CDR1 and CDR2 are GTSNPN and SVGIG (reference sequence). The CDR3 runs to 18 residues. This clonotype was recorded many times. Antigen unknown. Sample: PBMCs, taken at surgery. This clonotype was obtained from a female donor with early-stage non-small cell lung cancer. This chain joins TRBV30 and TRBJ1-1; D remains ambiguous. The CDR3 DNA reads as TGTGCCTGGAGTGTAAAACTAGGTATAGGAAGTGGGAACACTGAAGCTTTCTTT. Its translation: CAWSVKLGIGSGNTEAFF.